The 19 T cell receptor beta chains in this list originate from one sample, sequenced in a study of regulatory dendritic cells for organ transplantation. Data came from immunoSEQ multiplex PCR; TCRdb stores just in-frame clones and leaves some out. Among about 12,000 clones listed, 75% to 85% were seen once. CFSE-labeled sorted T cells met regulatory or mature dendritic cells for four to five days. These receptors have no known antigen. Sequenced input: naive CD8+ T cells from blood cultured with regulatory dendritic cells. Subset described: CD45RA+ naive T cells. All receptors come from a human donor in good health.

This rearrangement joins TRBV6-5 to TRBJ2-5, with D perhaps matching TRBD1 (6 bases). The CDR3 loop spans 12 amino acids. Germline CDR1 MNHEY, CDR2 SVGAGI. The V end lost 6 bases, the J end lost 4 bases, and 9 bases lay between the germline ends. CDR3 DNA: TGTGCCAGCAGCTTCAGGGGAGAGACCCAGTACTTC. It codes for CASSFRGETQYF.

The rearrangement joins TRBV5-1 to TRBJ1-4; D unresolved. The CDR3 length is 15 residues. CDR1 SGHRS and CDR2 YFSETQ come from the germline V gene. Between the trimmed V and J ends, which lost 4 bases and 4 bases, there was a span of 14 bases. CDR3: CASSPERQSNEKLFF. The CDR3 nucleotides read TGCGCCAGCAGCCCTGAAAGACAAAGTAATGAAAAACTGTTTTTT.

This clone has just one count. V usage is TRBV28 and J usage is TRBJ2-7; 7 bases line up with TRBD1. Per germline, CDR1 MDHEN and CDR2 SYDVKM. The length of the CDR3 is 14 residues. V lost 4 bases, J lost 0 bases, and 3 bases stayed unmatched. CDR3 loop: CASSWGQSSYEQYF. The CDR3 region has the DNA TGTGCCAGCAGTTGGGGACAGAGCTCCTACGAGCAGTACTTC.

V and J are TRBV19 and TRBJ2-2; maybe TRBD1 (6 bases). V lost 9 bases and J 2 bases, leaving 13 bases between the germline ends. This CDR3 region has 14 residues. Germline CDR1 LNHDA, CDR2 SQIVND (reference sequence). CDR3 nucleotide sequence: TGTGCCAGCAGACAGGAGGTAAACACCGGGGAGCTGTTTTTT. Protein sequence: CASRQEVNTGELFF.

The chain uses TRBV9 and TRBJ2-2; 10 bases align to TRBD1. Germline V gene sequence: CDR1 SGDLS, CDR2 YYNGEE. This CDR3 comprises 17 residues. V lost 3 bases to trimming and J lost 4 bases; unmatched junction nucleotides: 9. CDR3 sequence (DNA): TGTGCCAGCAGCGACCCGACAGGGGGCGTTGGCACCGGGGAGCTGTTTTTT. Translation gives CASSDPTGGVGTGELFF. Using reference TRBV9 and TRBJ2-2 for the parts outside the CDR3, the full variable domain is DSGVTQTPKHLITATGQRVTLRCSPRSGDLSVYWYQQSLDQGLQFLIQYYNGEERAKGNILERFSAQQFPDLHSELNLSSLELGDSALYFCASSDPTGGVGTGELFFGEGSRLTVL.

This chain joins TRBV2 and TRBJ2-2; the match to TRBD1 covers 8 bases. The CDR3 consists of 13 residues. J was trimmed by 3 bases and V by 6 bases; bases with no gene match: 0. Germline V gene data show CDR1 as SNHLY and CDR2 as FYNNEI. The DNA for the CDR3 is TGTGCCAGCAGGGACAGGGACACCGGGGAGCTGTTTTTT. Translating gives CASRDRDTGELFF.

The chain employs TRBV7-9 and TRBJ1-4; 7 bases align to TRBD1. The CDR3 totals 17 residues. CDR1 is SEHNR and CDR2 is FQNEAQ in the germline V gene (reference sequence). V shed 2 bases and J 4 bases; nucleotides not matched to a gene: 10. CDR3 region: CASSLTLQGVINEKLFF. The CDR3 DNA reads TGTGCCAGCAGCTTAACCCTCCAGGGGGTTATTAATGAAAAACTGTTTTTT. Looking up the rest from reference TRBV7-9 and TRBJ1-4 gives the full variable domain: DTGVSQNPRHKITKRGQNVTFRCDPISEHNRLYWYRQTLGQGPEFLTYFQNEAQLEKSRLLSDRFSAERPKGSFSTLEIQRTEQGDSAMYLCASSLTLQGVINEKLFFGSGTQLSVL.

CDR3 sequence: CASSQGPSSGGSTDTQYF. CDR3 nucleotide sequence: TGCGCCAGCAGCCAAGGTCCCTCCAGCGGGGGGAGCACAGATACGCAGTATTTT. This chain uses TRBV4-1 with TRBJ2-3; 9 bases map to TRBD2. V was pared by 1 base and J by 0 bases, with 8 bases of the junction left unmatched. Germline CDR1 MGHRA, CDR2 YSYEKL. This CDR3 region has 18 residues.

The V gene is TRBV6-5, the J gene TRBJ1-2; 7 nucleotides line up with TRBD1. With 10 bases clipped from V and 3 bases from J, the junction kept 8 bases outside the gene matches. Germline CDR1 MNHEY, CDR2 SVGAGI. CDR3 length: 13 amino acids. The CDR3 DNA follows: TGTGCCATACGACAGGGCCTGGACTATGGCTACACCTTC. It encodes CAIRQGLDYGYTF.

The CDR3 DNA follows: TGTGCCAGCAGCACCCGACAGGGCCTCTATAATTCACCCCTCCACTTT. As protein: CASSTRQGLYNSPLHF. The V and J genes are TRBV9 and TRBJ1-6; 7 nucleotides agree with TRBD1. The CDR3 runs 16 residues. CDR1 SGDLS and CDR2 YYNGEE come from the germline V gene. J lost 3 bases, V lost 4 bases, and 7 bases had no gene match. The full variable domain, with the rest looked up from reference TRBV9 and TRBJ1-6, is DSGVTQTPKHLITATGQRVTLRCSPRSGDLSVYWYQQSLDQGLQFLIQYYNGEERAKGNILERFSAQQFPDLHSELNLSSLELGDSALYFCASSTRQGLYNSPLHFGNGTRLTVT.

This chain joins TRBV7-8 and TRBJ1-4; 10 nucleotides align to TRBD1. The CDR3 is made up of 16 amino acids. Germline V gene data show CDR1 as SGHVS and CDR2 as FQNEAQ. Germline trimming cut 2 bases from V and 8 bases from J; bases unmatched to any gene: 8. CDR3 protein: CASSLYAGTGDEKLFF. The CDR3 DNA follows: TGTGCCAGCAGCTTATACGCCGGGACAGGGGACGAAAAACTGTTTTTT.

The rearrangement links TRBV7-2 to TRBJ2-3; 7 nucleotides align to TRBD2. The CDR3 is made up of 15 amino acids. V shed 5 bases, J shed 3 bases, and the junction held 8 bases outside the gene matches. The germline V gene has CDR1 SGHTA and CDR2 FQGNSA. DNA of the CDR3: TGTGCCAGCAGCGAACCAGGACTAGGTACAGATACGCAGTATTTT. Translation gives CASSEPGLGTDTQYF.

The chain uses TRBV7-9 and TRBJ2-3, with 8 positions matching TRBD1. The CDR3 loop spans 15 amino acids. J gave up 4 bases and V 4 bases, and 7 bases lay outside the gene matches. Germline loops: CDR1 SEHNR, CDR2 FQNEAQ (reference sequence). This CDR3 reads CASSSGQGGADTQYF. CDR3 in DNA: TGTGCCAGCAGCTCCGGACAGGGTGGCGCAGATACGCAGTATTTT.

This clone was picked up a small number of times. The CDR3 DNA is TGTGCCACCGATAGGAACACTGAAGCTTTCTTT. It translates to CATDRNTEAFF. The chain employs TRBV7-9 and TRBJ1-1; D ambiguous. V dropped 10 bases and J dropped 1 base, with 7 bases sitting between them. Germline CDR1 SEHNR, CDR2 FQNEAQ (reference sequence). The CDR3 is made up of 11 amino acids.

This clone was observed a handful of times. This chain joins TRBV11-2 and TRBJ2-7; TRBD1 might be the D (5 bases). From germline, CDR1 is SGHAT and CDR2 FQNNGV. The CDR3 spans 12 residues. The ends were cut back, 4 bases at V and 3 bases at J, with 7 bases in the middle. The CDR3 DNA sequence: TGTGCCAGCAGCTCGGACATCTACGAGCAGTACTTC. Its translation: CASSSDIYEQYF.

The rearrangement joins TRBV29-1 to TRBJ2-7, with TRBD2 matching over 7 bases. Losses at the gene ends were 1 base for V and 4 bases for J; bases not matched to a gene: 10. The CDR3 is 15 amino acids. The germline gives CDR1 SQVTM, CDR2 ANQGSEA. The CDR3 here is CSVEVVQPGGYEQYF. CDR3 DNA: TGCAGCGTTGAAGTGGTTCAGCCCGGGGGGTACGAGCAGTACTTC.

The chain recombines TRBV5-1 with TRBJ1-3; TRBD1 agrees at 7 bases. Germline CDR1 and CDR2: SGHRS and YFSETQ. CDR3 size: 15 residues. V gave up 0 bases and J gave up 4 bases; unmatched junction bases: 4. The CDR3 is CASSLDRGLGNTIYF. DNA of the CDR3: TGCGCCAGCAGCTTGGACAGGGGACTCGGAAACACCATATATTTT.

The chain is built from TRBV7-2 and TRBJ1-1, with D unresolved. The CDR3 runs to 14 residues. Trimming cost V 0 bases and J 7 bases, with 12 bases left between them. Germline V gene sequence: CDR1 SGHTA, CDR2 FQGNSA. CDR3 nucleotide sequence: TGTGCCAGCAGCTTAGCTAGAGACACTCATGAAGCTTTCTTT. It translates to CASSLARDTHEAFF. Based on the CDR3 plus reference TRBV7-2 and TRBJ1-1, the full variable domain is GAGVSQSPSNKVTEKGKDVELRCDPISGHTALYWYRQSLGQGLEFLIYFQGNSAPDKSGLPSDRFSAERTGGSVSTLTIQRTQQEDSAVYLCASSLARDTHEAFFGQGTRLTVV.

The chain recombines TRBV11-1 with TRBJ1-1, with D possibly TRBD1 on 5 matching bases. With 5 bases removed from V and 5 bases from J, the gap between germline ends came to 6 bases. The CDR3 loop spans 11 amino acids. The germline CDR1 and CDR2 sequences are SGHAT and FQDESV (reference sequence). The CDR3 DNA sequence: TGTGCCAGCAGCCCAGGGACTGAAGCTTTCTTT. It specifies CASSPGTEAFF.